This T cell receptor beta chain was identified in a study of blood T cell repertoires in COVID-19. Study in general: From the United States, Italy and Spain came samples of acute and convalescent COVID-19.

This CDR3 region has 14 residues. Germline-derived CDR1 and CDR2 are LNHDA and SQIVND (reference sequence). Unmatched junction bases numbered 6, after V lost 3 bases and J lost 5 bases. Assay used: immunoSEQ multiplex PCR; TCRdb lists only in-frame clones, some missing. The data show hundreds of thousands of clones, with approximately 89% seen just once and approximately 1.8% held by the top ten. Sequencing was performed on PBMCs or T cells enriched from blood (not recorded which). This sequence originates from a man aged 40-50 years in a cohort exposed to, infected with or recovered from COVID-19 (not recorded which). The rearrangement links TRBV19 to TRBJ1-1; 7 nucleotides agree with TRBD1. This CDR3 is CASSIQGVVTEAFF. The DNA of the CDR3 is TGTGCCAGTAGTATCCAGGGGGTTGTGACTGAAGCTTTCTTT. The variable domain in full, with the rest retrieved from reference TRBV19 and TRBJ1-1, is DGGITQSPKYLFRKEGQNVTLSCEQNLNHDAMYWYRQDPGQGLRLIYYSQIVNDFQKGDIAEGYSVSREKKESFPLTVTSAQKNPTAFYLCASSIQGVVTEAFFGQGTRLTVV.